This T cell receptor (beta chain) emerged from a study of Graves' ophthalmopathy and Graves' hyperthyroidism. Certain patients were not enrolled. These were patients with other autoimmune diseases, uncontrolled infections, pregnancy or lactation. An approximately 9.4 ml volume of fresh peripheral blood provided the PBMCs. This clonotype showed up many times. This CDR3 has 15 amino acids. Germline CDR1 MNHEY, CDR2 SMNVEV (reference sequence). Trimming removed 2 bases from V and 6 bases from J, with 13 bases in between. Amplified TCR beta CDR3 regions were obtained using RNA transcripts as template. RT-PCR in the first round used HTBI primers; a second-round multiplex PCR followed. TCRdb reanalysed the multiplex PCR reads using MiXCR and keeps one entry per CDR3 protein. The data show hundreds of thousands of distinct CDR3 sequences, with under 15% seen just once and approximately 9.8% held by the top ten.

The rearrangement joins TRBV27 to TRBJ2-2; D not resolved. Sequencing was done on a sample of blood. This receptor was taken from a woman aged 30 to 39 with Graves' ophthalmopathy. The CDR3 loop is CASSLTLVVSGELFF. CDR3 DNA: TGTGCCAGCAGTTTAACCCTAGTGGTGTCCGGGGAGCTGTTTTTT.